These T cell receptor beta chains were read from a single sample in a study of blood T cell repertoires in COVID-19. Clones were read by immunoSEQ multiplex PCR, and TCRdb kept only the in-frame ones, dropping some. In the table there are some 200,000 clones, 75% to 85% of which are singletons. The sequenced material came from peripheral blood. These receptors came from a woman in her 70s with COVID-19, enrolled during active disease. CDR3s include the opening cysteine and the closing phenylalanine or tryptophan. The D gene is left open where the match is weak. Size is omitted from some rows. Given values are once, few, many or a class for expanded clones.

>TRBV28|TRBJ2-1|NA|NA
TGTGCCAGCAGTTTATCGTCCCGGTTTAATGAGCAGTTCTTC
CASSLSSRFNEQFF
>TRBV6-6|TRBJ1-2|NA|NA
TGTGCCAGCAGTTACTGGGCGGGGAATCGTGGCTACACCTTC
CASSYWAGNRGYTF
>TRBV7-3|TRBJ2-5|NA|NA
TGTGCCAGCAGCCCAGGGGATTCTCAGACCCAGTACTTC
CASSPGDSQTQYF
>TRBV10-2|TRBJ1-1|TRBD1|NA
TGCGCCAGCAGCGACCAAGGACAGGGCGCTGAAGCTTTCTTT
CASSDQGQGAEAFF
>TRBV4-1|TRBJ1-1|NA|NA
TGCGCCAGCAGCCAACAGGGCATGAACACTGAAGCTTTCTTT
CASSQQGMNTEAFF
>TRBV10-3|TRBJ1-2|NA|NA
TGTGCCATCAGTACAGGGAGCTATGGCTACACCTTC
CAISTGSYGYTF
>TRBV9|TRBJ2-3|TRBD1|NA
TGTGCCAGCAGCGTGACAGGGTCGGATACGCAGTATTTT
CASSVTGSDTQYF
>TRBV4-1|TRBJ2-7|NA|NA
TGCGCCAGCAGCCAAGACCGTCGGTACTACGAGCAGTACTTC
CASSQDRRYYEQYF
>TRBV9|TRBJ1-2|TRBD1|few
TGTGCCAGCAGCGTAGCCCAAGGGACAGGGGGTAATGGCTACACCTTC
CASSVAQGTGGNGYTF
>TRBV7-2|TRBJ2-2|TRBD2|NA
TGTGCCAGCAGCTTAAATGTTCTAGCGGGAGGTACCGGGGAGCTGTTTTTT
CASSLNVLAGGTGELFF
>TRBV29-1|TRBJ1-2|TRBD1|NA
TGCAGCGTTGGTTACAGGGGCGGCTATGGCTACACCTTC
CSVGYRGGYGYTF
>TRBV27|TRBJ1-6|TRBD1|few
TGTGCCAGCAAGAAGGTACAGGGGTGGTTCAATTCACCCCTCCACTTT
CASKKVQGWFNSPLHF
>TRBV12-3/TRBV12-4|TRBJ1-2|NA|few
TGTGCCAGCAGCCCGACAAAGGACTATGGCTACACCTTC
CASSPTKDYGYTF
>TRBV30|TRBJ1-1|NA|NA
TGTGCCTGGAGTGCAGGGTTCCCTGAAGCTTTCTTT
CAWSAGFPEAFF
>TRBV12-5|TRBJ1-5|NA|few
TGTGCTAGTGGTCTAGACACCAGGGATCACAGCAATCAGCCCCAGCATTTT
CASGLDTRDHSNQPQHF
>TRBV9|TRBJ2-3|NA|NA
TGTGCCAGCAGCCCCCGTTCAGATACGCAGTATTTT
CASSPRSDTQYF
>TRBV19|TRBJ2-1|NA|NA
TGTGCCAGTAGCCCCCCCCTGCGGTTCTTTTACAATGAGCAGTTCTTC
CASSPPLRFFYNEQFF
>TRBV19|TRBJ2-1|TRBD1|NA
TGTGCCAGTAGTACCGGGACAGGGGGATACAATGAGCAGTTCTTC
CASSTGTGGYNEQFF
>TRBV5-3|TRBJ1-6|NA|NA
TGTGCCAGAAGCTTGGCGGGTCGACCCCTCCACTTT
CARSLAGRPLHF
>TRBV1|TRBJ1-2|NA|NA
TGCACCAGCAGCCATGGGAGGGGTGGGCTTAACTATGGCTACACCTTC
CTSSHGRGGLNYGYTF
>TRBV24-1|TRBJ1-3|NA|NA
TGTGCCACGAAGGATTGCTCGGGGAACACCATATATTTT
CATKDCSGNTIYF
>TRBV11-3|TRBJ1-4|NA|NA
TGTGCCAGCAGCTCGAGGGAGGAAAAACTGTTTTTT
CASSSREEKLFF
>TRBV3-1/TRBV3-2|TRBJ1-1|NA|few
TGTGCCAGCAGCCCCCGGGGGGGCGAGGGTTTCTTT
CASSPRGGEGFF
>TRBV2|TRBJ2-1|TRBD2|NA
TGTGCCAGCAGCCCGACTAGCGGCTCCTACAATGAGCAGTTCTTC
CASSPTSGSYNEQFF
>TRBV5-5|TRBJ1-2|NA|NA
TGTGCCAGCAGCAGACAGACTAACTATGGCTACACCTTC
CASSRQTNYGYTF
>TRBV7-3|TRBJ2-2|TRBD2|NA
TGTGCCAGCAGCTTATCAAGCGGGGGGGCCACCGGGGAGCTGTTTTTT
CASSLSSGGATGELFF
>TRBV15|TRBJ1-5|NA|NA
TGTGCCACCAGCAGAGGCAGCCAGGTTAGTCAGCCCCAGCATTTT
CATSRGSQVSQPQHF
>TRBV2|TRBJ2-3|NA|NA
TGTGCCAGCAGTGTCACAGGGCTCGGCACAGATACGCAGTATTTT
CASSVTGLGTDTQYF
>TRBV27|TRBJ1-2|NA|NA
TGTGCCAGCAGTTTCGGGACATCACCCGACTATGGCTACACCTTC
CASSFGTSPDYGYTF
>TRBV7-2|TRBJ2-7|NA|once
TGTGCCAGCAGCTTAAAGGGGTGGGACGAGCAGTACTTC
CASSLKGWDEQYF
>TRBV2|TRBJ1-4|TRBD1|NA
TGTGCCAGCAGGCGGGACAGGGTCGATGAAAAACTGTTTTTT
CASRRDRVDEKLFF
>TRBV10-3|TRBJ1-4|NA|once
TGTGCCATCAGTGACAGTTTAAATGAAAAACTGTTTTTT
CAISDSLNEKLFF
>TRBV6-5|TRBJ1-4|TRBD1|few
TGTGCCAGCAGTTACTCCGTAAGACAGGGAAATGAAAAACTGTTTTTT
CASSYSVRQGNEKLFF
>TRBV2|TRBJ1-2|NA|few
TGTGCCAGCATTTTGACTGGAGGCTATGGCTACACCTTC
CASILTGGYGYTF
>TRBV5-1|TRBJ2-2|NA|NA
TGCGCCAGCAGCTTTCACGGACAGAACACCGGGGAGCTGTTTTTT
CASSFHGQNTGELFF
>TRBV7-2|TRBJ2-7|NA|NA
TGTGCCAGCAGCTTAGCCGGTGGCTCCTACGAGCAGTACTTC
CASSLAGGSYEQYF
>TRBV29-1|TRBJ1-2|NA|NA
TGCAGCGTTGACGGGACATTTTTCCACACCTTC
CSVDGTFFHTF
>TRBV2|TRBJ1-1|NA|NA
TGTGCCAGCAGCGAGGCCGCAGACACCGGGGATGCTTTCTTT
CASSEAADTGDAFF
>TRBV13|TRBJ2-2|NA|NA
TGTGCCAGCAGCCCCAGTTTGGGACATAAAAGATCGGCCGGGGAGCTGTTTTTT
CASSPSLGHKRSAGELFF
>TRBV5-6|TRBJ1-1|NA|NA
TGTGCCAGCAGCTTAGGAGTAGACACTGAAGCTTTCTTT
CASSLGVDTEAFF
>TRBV18|TRBJ2-5|TRBD1|NA
TGTGCCAGCTCACCTTTAGGACAGGACGAGACCCAGTACTTC
CASSPLGQDETQYF
>TRBV7-8|TRBJ2-3|TRBD2|NA
TGTGCCAGCAGCTGGTCTAGCGGGTTCACAGATACGCAGTATTTT
CASSWSSGFTDTQYF
>TRBV19|TRBJ1-2|NA|few
TGTGCCAGTAGGGGTGACAATGGCTACACCTTC
CASRGDNGYTF
>TRBV6-6|TRBJ1-2|TRBD1|NA
TGTGCCAGCACCCCGGGACAGGGGGGAGGCTACACCTTC
CASTPGQGGGYTF
>TRBV28|TRBJ2-7|TRBD2|NA
TGTGCCAGCAGTCCCCCACTAGCGGGGAAGCCCTACGAGCAGTACTTC
CASSPPLAGKPYEQYF
>TRBV23-1|TRBJ1-1|NA|NA
TGCGCCAGCAGTCCCTACCAAATGAACACTGAAGCTTTCTTT
CASSPYQMNTEAFF